This entry lists 28 T cell receptor beta chains sequenced from one sample in a study of blood T cell repertoires in COVID-19. This table comes from immunoSEQ multiplex PCR, and its TCRdb copy is limited to in-frame clones, with some not included. The table includes about 110,000 clones, around 89% detected once. The source material was peripheral blood. These receptors all come from a woman aged 45-65 years with acute or convalescent COVID-19.

The chain joins TRBV19 to TRBJ2-5, with a tentative D call TRBD1 (6 bases). Trimming cost V 1 base and J 5 bases, with 14 bases left between them. The CDR3 has 15 residues. CDR1 is LNHDA and CDR2 is SQIVND in the germline V gene (reference sequence). In DNA, the CDR3 is TGTGCCAGTAGTATAGGAGCAGGGGACGCCGAGACCCAGTACTTC. Its translation is CASSIGAGDAETQYF.

This clone was detected a few times. The chain employs TRBV3-1 (or the pseudogene TRBV3-2) and TRBJ1-1; tentatively, D is TRBD1 (5 bases). The length of the CDR3 is 13 residues. The V end lost 1 base, the J end lost 7 bases, and 10 bases lay between the germline ends. Germline values: CDR1 LGHDT, CDR2 YNNKEL (reference sequence). CDR3 protein: CASSQGRGLEAFF. The CDR3 DNA reads TGTGCCAGCAGCCAAGGGAGGGGTCTTGAAGCTTTCTTT.

The chain is built from TRBV29-1 and TRBJ2-1, with TRBD2 matching over 8 bases. Germline V gene sequence: CDR1 SQVTM, CDR2 ANQGSEA. V shed 6 bases, J shed 1 base, and the junction held 5 bases outside the gene matches. The CDR3 covers 14 residues. The CDR3 region is CSVPGGVSYNEQFF. Here the CDR3 DNA reads TGCAGCGTCCCGGGGGGGGTTTCCTACAATGAGCAGTTCTTC.

This clone was counted once. V and J are TRBV7-2 and TRBJ1-3; TRBD1 agrees at 10 bases. The germline gives CDR1 SGHTA, CDR2 FQGNSA. CDR3 length: 17 amino acids. Losses at the gene ends were 1 base for V and 0 bases for J; bases not matched to a gene: 3. The DNA for the CDR3 is TGTGCCAGCAGCTTAGGGGGACAGGGGCTCTCTGGAAACACCATATATTTT. Residues: CASSLGGQGLSGNTIYF. The complete variable domain, with remaining parts taken from reference TRBV7-2 and TRBJ1-3, reads GAGVSQSPSNKVTEKGKDVELRCDPISGHTALYWYRQSLGQGLEFLIYFQGNSAPDKSGLPSDRFSAERTGGSVSTLTIQRTQQEDSAVYLCASSLGGQGLSGNTIYFGEGSWLTVV.

This sequence joins TRBV10-3 and TRBJ2-7; D is undetermined. This CDR3 has 14 amino acids. V lost 4 bases to trimming and J lost 0 bases, with 10 bases between them. Germline CDR1 is ENHRY and CDR2 is SYGVKD. This CDR3 is CAISGADSSYEQYF. In nucleotides, the CDR3 is TGTGCCATCAGTGGCGCGGATAGCTCCTACGAGCAGTACTTC.

The chain uses TRBV14 and TRBJ2-4; TRBD2 might be the D (7 bases). The length of the CDR3 is 16 residues. V shed 3 bases and J shed 0 bases, with 12 bases lying between them. The germline V gene encodes CDR1 SGHDN and CDR2 FVKESK. CDR3 nucleotide sequence: TGTGCCAGCAGCCAGTGGCGGGGGCAAGCCAAAAACATTCAGTACTTC. Translation: CASSQWRGQAKNIQYF.

CDR3 amino acids: CASSSDWSGKLFF. The CDR3 DNA follows: TGTGCCAGCAGCTCCGACTGGTCTGGAAAACTGTTTTTT. This chain connects TRBV5-8 to TRBJ1-4; D remains unclear. CDR1 is SGHTS, CDR2 YDEGEE, per germline. Trimming pared 3 bases from V and 10 bases from J, leaving 13 bases between. The CDR3 is made up of 13 amino acids.

The V and J genes are TRBV24-1 and TRBJ1-1, with D hard to call. The CDR3 consists of 12 residues. Germline V gene data show CDR1 as KGHDR and CDR2 as SFDVKD. The V end was cut by 10 bases, the J end by 0 bases, with 8 bases between. CDR3 DNA: TGTGCCACGACTCCTCTGAACACTGAAGCTTTCTTT. Protein sequence: CATTPLNTEAFF.

The chain combines TRBV27 with TRBJ2-7, with D possibly TRBD1 on 6 matching bases. The CDR3 runs to 14 residues. Germline assignment: CDR1 MNHEY and CDR2 SMNVEV (reference sequence). The ends were cut back, 0 bases at V and 6 bases at J, with 12 bases in the middle. The CDR3 DNA reads as TGTGCCAGCAGTTTATCGCGCAGGGGATCCGAGCAGTACTTC. Its protein is CASSLSRRGSEQYF.

V and J are TRBV20-1 and TRBJ2-7; a weak D match, TRBD2 (6 bases). This CDR3 spans 11 amino acids. Trimming removed 1 base from V and 7 bases from J, with 8 bases in between. CDR1 and CDR2 from the germline V gene are DFQATT and SNEGSKA (reference sequence). The CDR3 DNA reads as TGCAGTGCTAGAGGGGGACTTGAGCAGTACTTC. Residues: CSARGGLEQYF.

J is TRBJ2-7 and V is TRBV11-1; D ambiguous. CDR3 length equals 11 residues. The V and J ends lost 3 bases and 4 bases respectively, with 4 bases between them. CDR1 is SGHAT, CDR2 FQDESV, per germline (reference sequence). The CDR3 reads CASSFNYEQYF. CDR3 nucleotide sequence: TGTGCCAGCAGCTTCAATTACGAGCAGTACTTC.

The chain employs TRBV4-1 and TRBJ2-3; possible D gene TRBD1, 6 bases. The CDR3 runs 15 residues. Trimming removed 1 base at V and 5 bases at J, with 13 bases between. The germline V gene encodes CDR1 MGHRA and CDR2 YSYEKL. The CDR3 region is CASSQGVQGIDTQYF. The CDR3 region has the DNA TGCGCCAGCAGCCAAGGGGTTCAGGGGATAGATACGCAGTATTTT.

The chain combines TRBV19 with TRBJ2-6; 8 nucleotides agree with TRBD2. The CDR3 runs to 17 residues. V lost 3 bases and J lost 0; bases outside the gene matches: 4. The germline gives CDR1 LNHDA, CDR2 SQIVND (reference sequence). The CDR3, as DNA: TGTGCCAGTAGTATCGGGAGGGGGGCCTCTGGGGCCAACGTCCTGACTTTC. This codes for CASSIGRGASGANVLTF.

The chain has TRBV28 and TRBJ2-5, with TRBD1 matching 9 bases. CDR3 length: 18 residues. Germline loops: CDR1 MDHEN, CDR2 SYDVKM. V trimming: 6 bases; J trimming: 2 bases; junction bases outside the gene matches: 16. This CDR3 reads CASSRDRETLSPQETQYF. CDR3 DNA sequence: TGTGCCAGCAGCCGGGACAGGGAAACCCTGTCTCCTCAAGAGACCCAGTACTTC. Together with reference TRBV28 and TRBJ2-5, the CDR3 gives the full variable domain: DVKVTQSSRYLVKRTGEKVFLECVQDMDHENMFWYRQDPGLGLRLIYFSYDVKMKEKGDIPEGYSVSREKKERFSLILESASTNQTSMYLCASSRDRETLSPQETQYFGPGTRLLVL.

The V call is TRBV19, the J call TRBJ2-1; D gene uncertain. The germline V gene encodes CDR1 LNHDA and CDR2 SQIVND (reference sequence). The CDR3 runs 16 residues. V gave up 6 bases and J gave up 2 bases, with 17 bases separating them. CDR3 DNA: TGTGCCAGTAGCCCCCCGGTCCCCGGTCCCTACAATGAGCAGTTCTTC. Protein: CASSPPVPGPYNEQFF.

CDR3: CASRPSGRGRNSPLHF. CDR3 nucleotides: TGTGCCAGCAGGCCCTCCGGGAGGGGCCGAAATTCACCCCTCCACTTT. This chain joins TRBV27 and TRBJ1-6; D may be TRBD1 (5 bases). Between the trimmed V and J ends, which lost 6 bases and 7 bases, there was a span of 19 bases. Germline CDR1 MNHEY, CDR2 SMNVEV (reference sequence). The CDR3 covers 16 residues.

This chain connects TRBV5-1 to TRBJ2-7; 7 bases align to TRBD2. Germline V gene sequence: CDR1 SGHRS, CDR2 YFSETQ. The CDR3 extends over 15 amino acids. Unmatched junction bases numbered 3, after V lost 0 bases and J lost 0 bases. This chain's CDR3 is CASSLDGRSSYEQYF. The CDR3 nucleotides are TGCGCCAGCAGCTTGGACGGGAGGAGCTCCTACGAGCAGTACTTC. Full variable domain (missing parts from reference TRBV5-1 and TRBJ2-7): KAGVTQTPRYLIKTRGQQVTLSCSPISGHRSVSWYQQTPGQGLQFLFEYFSETQRNKGNFPGRFSGRQFSNSRSEMNVSTLELGDSALYLCASSLDGRSSYEQYFGPGTRLTVT.

The rearrangement links TRBV6-6 to TRBJ1-3; TRBD1 agrees at 9 bases. The CDR3 is made up of 14 amino acids. CDR1 and CDR2 (germline): MNHNY, SVGAGI (reference sequence). With V trimmed by 6 bases and J by 6 bases, 6 bases remained unmatched. This CDR3 is CASSPDRGINTIYF. The CDR3 nucleotides read TGTGCCAGCAGCCCAGACAGGGGGATAAACACCATATATTTT.

The chain recombines TRBV7-6 with TRBJ2-7; TRBD1 matches 7 bases. The CDR3 contains 13 residues. Germline lookup yields CDR1 SGHVS and CDR2 FNYEAQ. The V and J ends lost 5 bases and 6 bases, in that order; junction bases with no gene match: 7. The DNA of the CDR3 is TGTGCCAGCAGCCAACCGACAGGGCCCGAGCAGTACTTC. Protein: CASSQPTGPEQYF.

This sequence joins TRBV5-1 and TRBJ2-4; D uncertain. V was cut by 1 base and J by 6 bases, with 11 bases left in between. Germline CDR1 is SGHRS and CDR2 is YFSETQ. The length of the CDR3 is 14 residues. The CDR3 DNA sequence: TGCGCCAGCAGCTTGAGTGCAGGTGGAAACATTCAGTACTTC. As protein: CASSLSAGGNIQYF. Variable domain in full (rest from reference TRBV5-1 and TRBJ2-4): KAGVTQTPRYLIKTRGQQVTLSCSPISGHRSVSWYQQTPGQGLQFLFEYFSETQRNKGNFPGRFSGRQFSNSRSEMNVSTLELGDSALYLCASSLSAGGNIQYFGAGTRLSVL.

This chain links TRBV11-2 with TRBJ2-7; D gene ambiguous. The CDR3 runs to 14 residues. The V gene's germline CDR1 is SGHAT and CDR2 FQNNGV. V was pared by 5 bases and J by 4 bases, with 15 bases between. The DNA of the CDR3 is TGTGCCAGCAGCCTAACTACAAACCTATACGAGCAGTACTTC. Translated: CASSLTTNLYEQYF.

V gene TRBV5-4 combines with J gene TRBJ1-1; TRBD1 matches 7 bases. Germline assignment: CDR1 SGHNT and CDR2 YYREEE (reference sequence). This CDR3 is built from 16 residues. V trimming: 4 bases; J trimming: 0 bases; junction bases outside the gene matches: 9. The CDR3 sequence: CASSPQGGALNTEAFF. DNA for the CDR3: TGTGCCAGCAGCCCTCAGGGGGGCGCGTTGAACACTGAAGCTTTCTTT. The whole variable domain, remainder taken from reference TRBV5-4 and TRBJ1-1, is ETGVTQSPTHLIKTRGQQVTLRCSSQSGHNTVSWYQQALGQGPQFIFQYYREEENGRGNFPPRFSGLQFPNYSSELNVNALELDDSALYLCASSPQGGALNTEAFFGQGTRLTVV.

The chain recombines TRBV19 with TRBJ1-5; 8 bases are a match to TRBD1. Losses at the gene ends were 0 bases for V and 4 bases for J; bases not matched to a gene: 8. The germline gives CDR1 LNHDA, CDR2 SQIVND (reference sequence). The CDR3 spans 17 residues. The CDR3 protein is CASSIDPGQDGNQPQHF. Written as DNA, the CDR3 is TGTGCCAGTAGTATAGACCCGGGACAGGACGGAAATCAGCCCCAGCATTTT.

The sample holds a few counts of this clone. The chain combines TRBV30 with TRBJ2-6; perhaps TRBD2 as D (6 bases). Trimming cost V 4 bases and J 1 base, with 23 bases left between them. CDR3 size: 19 residues. Germline V gives CDR1 GTSNPN, CDR2 SVGIG (reference sequence). CDR3 amino acids: CAWNLGISGGGSGANVLTF. CDR3 DNA sequence: TGTGCCTGGAACTTAGGGATTAGCGGTGGGGGATCTGGGGCCAACGTCCTGACTTTC.

The rearrangement uses TRBV5-1 and TRBJ2-7, with D maybe TRBD2 (6 bases). This CDR3 region has 15 residues. V lost 4 bases, J lost 4 bases, and 18 bases lay in between. The germline V gene has CDR1 SGHRS and CDR2 YFSETQ. The CDR3 reads CASSPDGGSAYEQYF. In DNA form, the CDR3 reads TGCGCCAGCAGCCCGGATGGGGGGAGTGCATACGAGCAGTACTTC. The whole variable domain, filled in from reference TRBV5-1 and TRBJ2-7, reads KAGVTQTPRYLIKTRGQQVTLSCSPISGHRSVSWYQQTPGQGLQFLFEYFSETQRNKGNFPGRFSGRQFSNSRSEMNVSTLELGDSALYLCASSPDGGSAYEQYFGPGTRLTVT.

This clone has only one observation. The V and J genes are TRBV7-2 and TRBJ2-7, with 7 bases fitting TRBD1. J gave up 2 bases and V 5 bases, and 9 bases lay outside the gene matches. This CDR3 spans 15 amino acids. CDR1 is SGHTA, CDR2 FQGNSA, per germline. The CDR3 DNA sequence: TGTGCCAGCAGCAAAAGGGGGCGACAGGCCTACGAGCAGTACTTC. Its protein is CASSKRGRQAYEQYF.

As DNA, the CDR3 is TGTGCCAGCAGTCCCGATTGGGGGCTAATTGAAGCTTTCTTT. Its translation is CASSPDWGLIEAFF. The genes are TRBV6-5 and TRBJ1-1; perhaps TRBD1 as D (6 bases). CDR1 and CDR2 (germline): MNHEY, SVGAGI. V lost 5 bases to trimming and J lost 7 bases, with 17 bases between them. This CDR3 contains 14 residues.

The CDR3 DNA reads as TGTGCCAGCAGCTTGGTGATGGGGCGGGGTACTGAAGCTTTCTTT. Amino acid sequence: CASSLVMGRGTEAFF. The V gene is TRBV11-1, the J gene TRBJ1-1; possibly TRBD1 for D (5 bases). V dropped 3 bases and J dropped 5 bases, with 16 bases sitting between them. This CDR3 contains 15 residues. Germline CDR1 reads SGHAT; CDR2 reads FQDESV (reference sequence).